Detailed here is one TCR beta chain. This record belongs to a study of blood T cell repertoires in COVID-19. With 6 bases removed from V and 6 bases from J, the gap between germline ends came to 12 bases. CDR3 length: 13 amino acids. Germline values: CDR1 SNHLY, CDR2 FYNNEI. Under the authors' procedure: Amplifying reference gene primers gave estimates of nucleated cell counts. Generated by immunoSEQ multiplex PCR, the TCRdb table keeps only in-frame clones and is missing some. From that table come the V and J calls and clone size; the DNA was used to work out D and trimming. The sample has hundreds of thousands of clones; about 86% are singletons.

The clonotype comes from a woman aged 40 to 50 with acute COVID-19. The chain couples TRBV2 to TRBJ2-1; D may be TRBD2 (5 bases). Sequencing was performed on PBMCs or T cells enriched from blood (not recorded which). The DNA of the CDR3 is TGTGCCAGCAGCAACACTAGGGTCAATGAGCAGTTCTTC. Protein: CASSNTRVNEQFF.